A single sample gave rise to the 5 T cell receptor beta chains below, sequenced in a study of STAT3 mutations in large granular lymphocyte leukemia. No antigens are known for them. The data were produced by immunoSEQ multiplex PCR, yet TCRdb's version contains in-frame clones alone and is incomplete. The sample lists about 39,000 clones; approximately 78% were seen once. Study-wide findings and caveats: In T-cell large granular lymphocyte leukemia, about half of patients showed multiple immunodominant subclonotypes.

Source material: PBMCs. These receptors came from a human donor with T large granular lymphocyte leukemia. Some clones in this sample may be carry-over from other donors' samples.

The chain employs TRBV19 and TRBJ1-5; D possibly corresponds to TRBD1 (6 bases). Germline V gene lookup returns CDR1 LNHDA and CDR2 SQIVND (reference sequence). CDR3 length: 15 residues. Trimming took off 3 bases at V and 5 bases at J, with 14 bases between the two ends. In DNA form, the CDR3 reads TGTGCCAGTAGTATCGGGGGCAGAAACCATCAGCCCCAGCATTTT. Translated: CASSIGGRNHQPQHF.

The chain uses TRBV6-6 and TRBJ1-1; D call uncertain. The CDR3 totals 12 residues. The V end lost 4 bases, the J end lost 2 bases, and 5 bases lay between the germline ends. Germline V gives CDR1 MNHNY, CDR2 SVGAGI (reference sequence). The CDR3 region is CASSFVNTEAFF. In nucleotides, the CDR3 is TGTGCCAGCAGTTTTGTAAACACTGAAGCTTTCTTT.

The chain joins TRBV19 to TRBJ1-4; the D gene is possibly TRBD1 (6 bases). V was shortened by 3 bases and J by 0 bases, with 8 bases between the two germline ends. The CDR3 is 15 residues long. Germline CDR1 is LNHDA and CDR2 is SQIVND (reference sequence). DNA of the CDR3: TGTGCCAGTAGTATCAGGGGCACAACTAATGAAAAACTGTTTTTT. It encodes CASSIRGTTNEKLFF.

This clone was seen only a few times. CDR3 DNA: TGTGCCAGCAGTTCCATAGACAGACTAGATGGCTACACCTTC. Translating gives CASSSIDRLDGYTF. The rearrangement joins TRBV28 to TRBJ1-2; D is possibly TRBD1 (5 bases). The CDR3 length is 14 residues. V gave up 4 bases and J gave up 6 bases, with 15 bases separating them. Germline CDR1 MDHEN, CDR2 SYDVKM.

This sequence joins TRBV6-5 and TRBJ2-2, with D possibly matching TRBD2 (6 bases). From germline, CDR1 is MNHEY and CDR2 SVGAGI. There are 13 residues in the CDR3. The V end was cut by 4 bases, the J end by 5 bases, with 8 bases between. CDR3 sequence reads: CASSWGVTGELFF. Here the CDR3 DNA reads TGTGCCAGCAGTTGGGGGGTTACCGGGGAGCTGTTTTTT.